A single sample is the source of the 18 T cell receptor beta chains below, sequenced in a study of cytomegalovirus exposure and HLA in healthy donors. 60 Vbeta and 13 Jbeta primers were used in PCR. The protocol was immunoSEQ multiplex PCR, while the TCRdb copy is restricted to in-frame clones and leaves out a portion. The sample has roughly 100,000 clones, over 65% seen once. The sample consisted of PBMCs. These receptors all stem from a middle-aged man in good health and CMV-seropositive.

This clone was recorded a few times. Here the CDR3 reads CASSSTGVNEQFF. The CDR3 DNA reads TGTGCCAGCAGTTCAACAGGAGTCAATGAGCAGTTCTTC. V gene TRBV27 combines with J gene TRBJ2-1, with a possible D match to TRBD1 (5 bases). The CDR3 consists of 13 residues. Germline lookup yields CDR1 MNHEY and CDR2 SMNVEV (reference sequence). Trimming pared 4 bases from V and 6 bases from J, leaving 10 bases between.

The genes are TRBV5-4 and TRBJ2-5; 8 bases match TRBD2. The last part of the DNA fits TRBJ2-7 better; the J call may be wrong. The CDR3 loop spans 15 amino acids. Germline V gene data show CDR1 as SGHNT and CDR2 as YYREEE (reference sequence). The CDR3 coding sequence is TGTGCCAGCAGCTCAGGACTAGCCAGCTCCTACGAGCAGTACTTC. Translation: CASSSGLASSYEQYF.

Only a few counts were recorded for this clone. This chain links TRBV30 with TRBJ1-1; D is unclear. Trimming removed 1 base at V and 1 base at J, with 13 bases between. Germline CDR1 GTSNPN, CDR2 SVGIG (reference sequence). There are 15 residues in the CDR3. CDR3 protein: CAWSERRQANTEAFF. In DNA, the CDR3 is TGTGCCTGGAGTGAGCGGCGGCAGGCGAACACTGAAGCTTTCTTT. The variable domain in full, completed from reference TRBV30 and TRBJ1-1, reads SQTIHQWPATLVQPVGSPLSLECTVEGTSNPNLYWYRQAAGRGLQLLFYSVGIGQISSEVPQNLSASRPQDRQFILSSKKLLLSDSGFYLCAWSERRQANTEAFFGQGTRLTVV.

The CDR3 region is CASSQPGTSRGPPYNEQFF. The CDR3 DNA follows: TGCGCCAGCAGTCAGCCCGGGACTAGTAGAGGGCCCCCCTACAATGAGCAGTTCTTC. The V call is TRBV4-1, the J call TRBJ2-1, with 8 bases fitting TRBD2. Germline V gives CDR1 MGHRA, CDR2 YSYEKL. V shed 6 bases, J shed 2 bases, and the junction held 18 bases outside the gene matches. The CDR3 is 19 amino acids.

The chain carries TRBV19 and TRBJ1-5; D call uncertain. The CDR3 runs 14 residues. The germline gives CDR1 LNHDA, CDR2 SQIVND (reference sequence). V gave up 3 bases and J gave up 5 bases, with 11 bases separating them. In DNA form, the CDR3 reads TGTGCCAGTAGTATGGGAGGGATTTATCAGCCCCAGCATTTT. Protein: CASSMGGIYQPQHF. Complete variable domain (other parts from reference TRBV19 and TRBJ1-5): DGGITQSPKYLFRKEGQNVTLSCEQNLNHDAMYWYRQDPGQGLRLIYYSQIVNDFQKGDIAEGYSVSREKKESFPLTVTSAQKNPTAFYLCASSMGGIYQPQHFGDGTRLSIL.

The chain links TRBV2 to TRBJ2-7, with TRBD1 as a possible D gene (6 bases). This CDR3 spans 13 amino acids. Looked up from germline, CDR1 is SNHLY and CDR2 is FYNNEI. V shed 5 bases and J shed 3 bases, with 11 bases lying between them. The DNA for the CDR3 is TGTGCCAGCAGTAGGACAGAGGACTACGAGCAGTACTTC. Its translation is CASSRTEDYEQYF.

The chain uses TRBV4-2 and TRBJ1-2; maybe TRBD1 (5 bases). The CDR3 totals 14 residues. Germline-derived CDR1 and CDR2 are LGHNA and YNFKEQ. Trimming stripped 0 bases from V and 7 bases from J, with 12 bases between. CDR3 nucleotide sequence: TGTGCCAGCAGCCAAGAACGGGGGATCGGTGGCTACACCTTC. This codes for CASSQERGIGGYTF.

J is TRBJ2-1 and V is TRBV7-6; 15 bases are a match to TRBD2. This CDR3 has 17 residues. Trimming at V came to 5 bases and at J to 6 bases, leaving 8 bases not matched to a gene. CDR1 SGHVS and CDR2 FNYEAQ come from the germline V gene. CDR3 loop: CASSLFLGLAGGNEQFF. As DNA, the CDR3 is TGTGCCAGCAGCCTCTTCCTGGGACTAGCGGGGGGCAATGAGCAGTTCTTC.

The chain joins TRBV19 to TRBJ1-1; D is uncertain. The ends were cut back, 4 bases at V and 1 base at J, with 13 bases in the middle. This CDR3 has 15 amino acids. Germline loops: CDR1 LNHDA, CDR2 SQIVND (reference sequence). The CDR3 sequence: CASSTHSEKNTEAFF. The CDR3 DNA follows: TGTGCCAGTAGTACTCACAGTGAAAAGAACACTGAAGCTTTCTTT.

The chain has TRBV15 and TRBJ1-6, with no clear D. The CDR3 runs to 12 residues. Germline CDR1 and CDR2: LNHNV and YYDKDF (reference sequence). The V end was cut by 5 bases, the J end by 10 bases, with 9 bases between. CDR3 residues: CATSQVQSPLHF. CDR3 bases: TGTGCCACCAGCCAGGTTCAATCACCCCTCCACTTT.

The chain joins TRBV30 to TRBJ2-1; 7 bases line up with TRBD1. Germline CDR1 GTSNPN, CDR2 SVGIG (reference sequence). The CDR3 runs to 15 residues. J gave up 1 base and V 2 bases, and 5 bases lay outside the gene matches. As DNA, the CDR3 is TGTGCCTGGAGTCAAGACAGGGAATCCTACAATGAGCAGTTCTTC. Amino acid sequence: CAWSQDRESYNEQFF. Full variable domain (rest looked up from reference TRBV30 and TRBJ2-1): SQTIHQWPATLVQPVGSPLSLECTVEGTSNPNLYWYRQAAGRGLQLLFYSVGIGQISSEVPQNLSASRPQDRQFILSSKKLLLSDSGFYLCAWSQDRESYNEQFFGPGTRLTVL.

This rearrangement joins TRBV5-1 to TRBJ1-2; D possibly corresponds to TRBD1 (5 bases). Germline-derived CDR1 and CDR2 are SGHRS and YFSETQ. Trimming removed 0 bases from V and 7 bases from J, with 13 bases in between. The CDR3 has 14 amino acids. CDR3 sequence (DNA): TGCGCCAGCAGCTTGGCCGCGGGGGTTGGTGGCTACACCTTC. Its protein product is CASSLAAGVGGYTF.

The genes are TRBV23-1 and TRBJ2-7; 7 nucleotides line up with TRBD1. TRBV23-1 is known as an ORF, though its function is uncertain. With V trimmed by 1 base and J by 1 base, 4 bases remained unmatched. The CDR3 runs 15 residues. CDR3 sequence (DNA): TGCGCCAGCAGTCAATACCCGGACAGGTCCTACGAGCAGTACTTC. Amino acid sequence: CASSQYPDRSYEQYF.

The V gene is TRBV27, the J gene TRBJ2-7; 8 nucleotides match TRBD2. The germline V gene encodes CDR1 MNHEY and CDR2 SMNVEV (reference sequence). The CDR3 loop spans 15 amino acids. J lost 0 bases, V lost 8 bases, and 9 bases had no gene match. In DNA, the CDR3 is TGTGCCAGCCGCCTACTAGCGGCAACCTCCTACGAGCAGTACTTC. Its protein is CASRLLAATSYEQYF.

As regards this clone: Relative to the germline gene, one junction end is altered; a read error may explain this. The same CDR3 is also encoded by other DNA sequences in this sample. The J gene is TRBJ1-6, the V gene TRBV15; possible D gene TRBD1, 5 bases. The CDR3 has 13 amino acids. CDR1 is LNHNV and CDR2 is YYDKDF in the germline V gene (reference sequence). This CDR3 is CATSKGVNSPLHF. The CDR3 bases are TGTGCCACCAGCAAAGGGGTTAATTCACCCCTCCACTTC.

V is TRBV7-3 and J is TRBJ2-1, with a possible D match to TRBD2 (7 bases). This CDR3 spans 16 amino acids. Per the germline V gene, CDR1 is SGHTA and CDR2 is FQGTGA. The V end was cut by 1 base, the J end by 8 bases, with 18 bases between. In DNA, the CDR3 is TGTGCCAGCAGCTTAAGGTTTATTGGGGGGGCCCATGAGCAGTTCTTC. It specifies CASSLRFIGGAHEQFF.

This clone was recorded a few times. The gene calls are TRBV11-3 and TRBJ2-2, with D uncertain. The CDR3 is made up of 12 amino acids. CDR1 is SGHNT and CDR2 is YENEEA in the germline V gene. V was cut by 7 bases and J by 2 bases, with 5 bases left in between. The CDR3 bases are TGTGCCAGCAACCTAAACACCGGGGAGCTGTTTTTT. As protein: CASNLNTGELFF. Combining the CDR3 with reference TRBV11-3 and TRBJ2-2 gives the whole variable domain EAGVVQSPRYKIIEKKQPVAFWCNPISGHNTLYWYLQNLGQGPELLIRYENEEAVDDSQLPKDRFSAERLKGVDSTLKIQPAELGDSAVYLCASNLNTGELFFGEGSRLTVL.

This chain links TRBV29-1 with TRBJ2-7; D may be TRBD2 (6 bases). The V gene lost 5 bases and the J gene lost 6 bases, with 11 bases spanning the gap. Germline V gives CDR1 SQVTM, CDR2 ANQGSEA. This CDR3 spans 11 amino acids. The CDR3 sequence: CSVRGTLEQYF. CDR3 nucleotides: TGCAGCGTTCGCGGGACCCTCGAGCAGTACTTC.